The present entry profiles one T cell receptor (beta chain) with its context. Its specific antigen is unknown. No base quality values were provided; no much bigger clone lies one nucleotide off. The CDR3 sequence holds 16 residues, the cysteine and phenylalanine included. The only DNA kept is the CDR3, 48 bases in frame from the first base. V was cut back by 4 bases and J by 4 bases, leaving a gap of 16 bases between them. The CDR1 and CDR2 encoded by the germline V gene are KGHDR and SFDVKD. This entry is derived from a study of T cells in Graves' hyperthyroidism and ophthalmopathy (dated by TCRdb to about 2019). In the study overall: To identify TCR V-J signatures that set the groups apart, the researchers used a discovery cohort of about a hundred patients, made up of 40 to 45 with Graves' ophthalmopathy and about 55 with stable Graves' hyperthyroidism. Prospective prediction of ophthalmopathy was tested in an independent validation cohort consisting of some 18 hyperthyroidism patients and around 17 patients who later progressed to ophthalmopathy. For training and testing, the 100 or so patients in the discovery cohort were randomly divided in a 7:3 ratio. In addition, the study compared T-cell repertoires in thyroid tissue and in blood from six Graves' hyperthyroidism patients. After sampling, hyperthyroidism patients received methimazole starting at 30 mg daily, and ophthalmopathy patients received high-dose intravenous methylprednisolone. The paper reports TCR Vbeta CDR3 sequencing of more than 120 peripheral blood samples: around 45 ophthalmopathy, roughly 74 hyperthyroidism and around 17 progressor patients.

Any patient with an uncontrolled infection, another autoimmune disease, pregnancy or lactation was excluded. Diagnoses were established on the basis of clinical symptoms, serum thyroxine and TRAb, thyroid ultrasound, and orbital computed tomography. Total RNA was extracted using Trizol reagent, and RNA quality was assessed on an Agilent 2100 Bioanalyzer. Amplification of TCR beta CDR3 regions was carried out from RNA transcripts. For the first round of RT-PCR on the TCR CDR3, the HTBI primer set was used together with the Qiagen OneStep RT-PCR kit. Libraries were constructed in a second round of multiplex PCR, after which size selection and purification were performed. Libraries were sequenced paired-end with 100 bp reads on an Illumina HiSeq2000. The authors processed their data as follows. SOAPnuke was used to process the raw data, with reads discarded if the reads contained adapters or uncalled bases, had a mean Phred below 15, or lacked an exact constant-primer or identifier match. COPE v1.2.5 was used to merge the high-quality paired reads, and each unique nucleotide sequence was defined as a clonotype. Clonotypes were aligned to IMGT TRBV, TRBD and TRBJ reference segments using MiTCR v1.1. The analysis included only V-J combinations with a frequency above 0.0001, which together covered around 99% of the repertoires. A TCS score was defined as the ratio of F50 (clonal expansion) to E x V (chaos), with BLOSUM62-based TCRdist applied between CDR3 peptides within each V-J. Welch's t-statistics and random forest reduced approximately 520 V-J features to 10 to 15, which were used in a naive Bayes classifier (R e1071). The similarity between thyroid and blood repertoires was quantified using the Morisita-Horn index. TCRdb trimmed the raw reads at Q25, called clones with MiXCR and kept productive beta chains. Under each unique CDR3 protein, matching rows form one entry showing the most common genes and DNA. It is TCRdb's table, rather than the study itself, that gives the V and J calls and clone size. The sample includes 550,000 to 600,000 distinct CDR3 sequences, with roughly 46% observed a single time. Roughly 19% of the sample lies in the top ten.

Results and caveats for the whole study, not just this receptor: Most expanded thyroid clonotypes (frequency above 0.001) were also found in blood, which suggests that blood repertoires may mirror thyroid immune responses. Ophthalmopathy was separated from stable hyperthyroidism by a 13 V-J signature model, with around 90% sensitivity and approximately 81% specificity obtained in cross-validation and 80%/75% obtained in testing. Sample size was not statistically predetermined, and investigators were not blinded to group allocation. In validation, the model predicted progression to ophthalmopathy with 60% to 71% sensitivity and around 72% specificity, a median of about 6 months before onset.

This sequence was found in an adult woman with Graves' disease, either hyperthyroidism or ophthalmopathy (not recorded which). The chain is assembled from TRBV24-1 and TRBJ1-5; the D gene is perhaps TRBD1, on 6 matching bases. Sequenced sample: peripheral blood or thyroid tissue (not recorded which). The CDR3 has the sequence CATSDPRQASNQPQHF. The nucleotides read TGTGCCACCAGTGACCCCCGACAGGCTTCGAATCAGCCCCAGCATTTT.